The 5 T cell receptor beta chains below all came from one sample that was sequenced in a study of T cells after posttransplantation cyclophosphamide. Cells defined as naive were viable CD3+CD4+ or CD3+CD8+ and CCR7+CD45RA+CD45RO-CD95-CD27+CD28+. Here immunoSEQ multiplex PCR was the method, and the copy in TCRdb shows in-frame clones only, minus some. This table has about 31,000 clones, roughly nine tenths appearing once. Sequenced material: naive CD4+ T cells sorted from blood. Receptor source: a man under 40 in good health and a related stem cell transplant donor.

V and J are TRBV19 and TRBJ2-2, with 10 bases aligning to TRBD2. This CDR3 region has 18 residues. Germline trimming cut 3 bases from V and 6 bases from J; bases unmatched to any gene: 13. From germline, CDR1 is LNHDA and CDR2 SQIVND (reference sequence). The CDR3 region is CASSIRSGGPGGAGELFF. In DNA, the CDR3 is TGTGCCAGTAGTATTCGTAGCGGGGGGCCAGGGGGGGCCGGGGAGCTGTTTTTT.

V is TRBV6-1 and J is TRBJ1-2; possible D gene TRBD1, 5 bases. The V gene's germline CDR1 is MNHNS and CDR2 SASEGT. This CDR3 spans 13 amino acids. The V end lost 7 bases, the J end lost 1 base, and 10 bases lay between the germline ends. CDR3 loop: CASKGHFNYGYTF. The CDR3, as DNA: TGTGCCAGCAAAGGACATTTTAACTATGGCTACACCTTC.

The chain has TRBV6-1 and TRBJ1-5; D uncertain. The germline V and J ends were trimmed by 6 bases and 6 bases, with 15 bases remaining between them. The CDR3 runs 14 residues. CDR1 and CDR2 from the germline V gene are MNHNS and SASEGT. CDR3: CASSTVPGGQPQHF. The CDR3 DNA is TGTGCCAGCAGCACAGTCCCGGGAGGTCAGCCCCAGCATTTT.

This sequence joins TRBV19 and TRBJ2-7; 11 bases map to TRBD1. The ends lost 10 bases at V and 4 bases at J; junction bases unmatched: 6. There are 13 residues in the CDR3. The V gene's germline CDR1 is LNHDA and CDR2 SQIVND (reference sequence). The CDR3 loop is CATRDRGSYEQYF. As DNA, the CDR3 is TGTGCCACCCGGGACAGGGGGTCTTACGAGCAGTACTTC.

This clone was recorded only once. The rearrangement joins TRBV9 to TRBJ1-6; TRBD1 aligns across 7 bases. The length of the CDR3 is 14 residues. Germline lookup yields CDR1 SGDLS and CDR2 YYNGEE. With V trimmed by 0 bases and J by 11 bases, 5 bases remained unmatched. The CDR3 coding sequence is TGTGCCAGCAGCGTAGAACGAGGGGGCCCACCCCTCCACTTT. This translates into CASSVERGGPPLHF.